This T cell receptor (beta chain) was sequenced during a study of T cells in women clearing cervical HPV infection. Across the whole study: Controls' single incident HPV16 infection cleared within 12 months without precancer.

The method was immunoSEQ multiplex PCR; TCRdb's version includes in-frame clones alone and lacks a portion of them. The sample's table shows approximately 33,000 clones. As concerns this clone: Mismatch with germline at one junction end may stem from a read error.

Material for sequencing was blood buffy coat. The receptor comes from a woman between 18 and 75 years old with a cervical HPV16 infection that either progressed to CIN3+ or cleared (not recorded which).

Incomplete CDR3 DNA: TGCGCCAGCAGCCCCGAACGGACTTGGGTGGACTATGGC. Amino acids: CASSPERTWVDYG. The CDR3, in full, reads CASSPERTWVDYGYTF. The chain has TRBV4-2 and TRBJ1-2, with D unclear. The read ends 3 residues shy of where the CDR3 ends; the end is completed using the germline J gene. This CDR3 contains 16 residues. The germline V gene has CDR1 LGHNA and CDR2 YNFKEQ.